One sample yielded the 3 T cell receptor beta chains listed below, sequenced in a study of control samples from healthy donors and cancer patients. Data came from immunoSEQ multiplex PCR; TCRdb stores just in-frame clones and leaves some out. Of 90,000 to 100,000 clones listed, around three quarters are singletons. Material: blood. These receptors were obtained from a woman in her twenties or thirties in good health.

V and J are TRBV29-1 and TRBJ1-2; D might be TRBD1 (5 bases). Trimming pared 6 bases from V and 8 bases from J, leaving 10 bases between. Germline CDR1 and CDR2: SQVTM and ANQGSEA. The CDR3 consists of 10 residues. CDR3 residues: CSVAEGGYTF. The CDR3 DNA sequence: TGCAGCGTCGCGGAGGGGGGCTACACCTTC. Full variable domain (rest looked up from reference TRBV29-1 and TRBJ1-2): SAVISQKPSRDICQRGTSLTIQCQVDSQVTMMFWYRQQPGQSLTLIATANQGSEATYESGFVIDKFPISRPNLTFSTLTVSNMSPEDSSIYLCSVAEGGYTFGSGTRLTVV.

The chain is built from TRBV3-1 (or the pseudogene TRBV3-2) and TRBJ2-3, with D possibly TRBD2 on 6 matching bases. The V end lost 2 bases, the J end lost 1 base, and 16 bases lay between the germline ends. The CDR3 is made up of 17 amino acids. The germline V gene has CDR1 LGHDT and CDR2 YNNKEL (reference sequence). The CDR3 spells CASSQISGRLRTDTQYF. Written as DNA, the CDR3 is TGTGCCAGCAGCCAAATCTCAGGGAGGCTACGCACAGATACGCAGTATTTT.

This rearrangement joins TRBV14 to TRBJ2-3; TRBD2 agrees at 7 bases. The V gene end was trimmed by 4 bases and the J gene end by 1 base; junction bases not matched to a gene: 5. The CDR3 has 15 residues. Per the germline V gene, CDR1 is SGHDN and CDR2 is FVKESK. The CDR3 spells CASSRGGARTDTQYF. Written as DNA, the CDR3 is TGTGCCAGCAGCCGGGGGGGAGCCCGCACAGATACGCAGTATTTT.